This T cell receptor (beta chain) was documented in a study of blood T cell repertoires in COVID-19. Study as a whole: Samples came from the United States, Italy and Spain, spanning acute and convalescent COVID-19. PBMCs, B-cell-depleted T cells, or T cells were the source of the cDNA or gDNA that made up the material.

In the authors' workflow: The authors estimated nucleated cell counts from reference gene primer amplification. Sequenced by immunoSEQ multiplex PCR; TCRdb stores in-frame clones only, minus some. V, J and clone size were drawn from that table, and D and trimming were deduced from the DNA. The table shows about 260,000 clones, with more than 70% occurring only once. CDR1 and CDR2 (germline): SQVTM, ANQGSEA. CDR3 length: 12 residues. The ends were cut back, 5 bases at V and 3 bases at J, with 10 bases in the middle. Sequencing input: peripheral blood. This receptor was obtained from a woman between 50 and 59 years old with acute or convalescent COVID-19. The V gene is TRBV29-1, the J gene TRBJ1-2; D possibly corresponds to TRBD1 (5 bases). CDR3 coding DNA: TGCAGCGTTTCATCCAGGGACTATGGCTACACCTTC. Residues: CSVSSRDYGYTF.